Below, 11 T cell receptor beta chains from the same sample are listed, as sequenced in a study of blood T cell repertoires in COVID-19. This table comes from immunoSEQ multiplex PCR, and its TCRdb copy is limited to in-frame clones, with some not included. Counted here are under 200,000 clones, 80% to 90% occurring once; the ten biggest clones make up 7.7%. Sequenced material: peripheral blood. These TCRs come from a man in his forties who had recovered from COVID-19.

The genes are TRBV6-5 and TRBJ1-2; possible D gene TRBD1, 5 bases. Germline V gives CDR1 MNHEY, CDR2 SVGAGI. V was trimmed by 5 bases and J by 4 bases, leaving 11 bases between them. This CDR3 has 13 residues. CDR3 residues: CASSTDSPYGYTF. DNA for the CDR3: TGTGCCAGCAGTACTGACAGCCCCTATGGCTACACCTTC.

Turning to this clone: One end of the junction does not line up with germline, which may come from a read error. V and J are TRBV7-2 and TRBJ2-1; D is perhaps TRBD2 (7 bases). Germline V lookup: CDR1 SGHTA, CDR2 FQGNSA. CDR3 length: 12 amino acids. The CDR3 spells CASSLAGAFPLF. The CDR3 DNA is TGTGCCAGCAGCTTGGCGGGGGCGTTCCCGCTCTTC. Full variable domain (rest looked up from reference TRBV7-2 and TRBJ2-1): GAGVSQSPSNKVTEKGKDVELRCDPISGHTALYWYRQSLGQGLEFLIYFQGNSAPDKSGLPSDRFSAERTGGSVSTLTIQRTQQEDSAVYLCASSLAGAFPLFGPGTRLTVL.

This chain uses TRBV7-2 with TRBJ2-1, with TRBD2 matching over 10 bases. With V trimmed by 3 bases and J by 0 bases, 8 bases remained unmatched. This CDR3 has 18 amino acids. Germline CDR1 reads SGHTA; CDR2 reads FQGNSA. In DNA form, the CDR3 reads TGTGCCAGCAGCTTGTGGACTAGCGGAGCTCGCTCCTACAATGAGCAGTTCTTC. Residues: CASSLWTSGARSYNEQFF.

Here the CDR3 reads CASSSGSGELFF. The CDR3 DNA is TGTGCCAGCAGCTCAGGGTCCGGGGAGCTGTTTTTT. The V and J genes are TRBV5-8 and TRBJ2-2, with a possible D match to TRBD1 (5 bases). The CDR3 has 12 amino acids. V lost 3 bases and J 6 bases, leaving 6 bases between the germline ends. CDR1 is SGHTS, CDR2 YDEGEE, per germline.

This clone was counted a single time. V gene TRBV2 combines with J gene TRBJ2-3; D uncertain. The V and J ends lost 10 bases and 3 bases respectively, with 8 bases between them. The V gene's germline CDR1 is SNHLY and CDR2 FYNNEI. The CDR3 loop spans 11 amino acids. CDR3 sequence (DNA): TGTGCCATCCGCCGGACAGATACGCAGTATTTT. It encodes CAIRRTDTQYF.

The chain recombines TRBV11-2 with TRBJ1-1; D is undetermined. The CDR3 runs to 15 residues. CDR1 is SGHAT and CDR2 is FQNNGV in the germline V gene. The V and J ends lost 2 bases and 3 bases respectively, with 13 bases between them. CDR3 bases: TGTGCCAGCAGCTTAAGGATGGCGCGGGACACTGAAGCTTTCTTT. It yields the protein CASSLRMARDTEAFF.

Here the CDR3 reads CSARKLAEAFF. The CDR3 coding sequence is TGCAGTGCTAGAAAGTTAGCTGAAGCTTTCTTT. This rearrangement joins TRBV20-1 to TRBJ1-1; D unresolved. CDR1 is DFQATT, CDR2 SNEGSKA, per germline (reference sequence). The V and J ends lost 2 bases and 6 bases respectively, with 7 bases between them. The CDR3 covers 11 residues.

This chain links TRBV9 with TRBJ2-2; TRBD2 agrees at 7 bases. CDR1 is SGDLS and CDR2 is YYNGEE in the germline V gene. There are 16 residues in the CDR3. Losses at the gene ends were 3 bases for V and 2 bases for J; bases not matched to a gene: 7. CDR3 sequence reads: CASSDRLAVNTGELFF. CDR3 coding DNA: TGTGCCAGCAGCGACCGGCTAGCGGTTAACACCGGGGAGCTGTTTTTT.

The chain recombines TRBV19 with TRBJ2-2; TRBD2 agrees at 7 bases. V was pared by 4 bases and J by 10 bases, with 9 bases of the junction left unmatched. There are 14 residues in the CDR3. Per germline, CDR1 LNHDA and CDR2 SQIVND (reference sequence). Here the CDR3 reads CASSNTIAGEELFF. CDR3 nucleotides: TGTGCCAGTAGTAACACCATAGCGGGTGAGGAGCTGTTTTTT.

This chain uses TRBV9 with TRBJ2-7; no clear D gene. Germline V gives CDR1 SGDLS, CDR2 YYNGEE. This CDR3 is built from 12 residues. Trimming pared 7 bases from V and 3 bases from J, leaving 11 bases between. The CDR3 reads CASGEDYYEQYF. The CDR3 region has the DNA TGTGCCAGCGGAGAGGATTACTACGAGCAGTACTTC.

The chain uses TRBV24-1 and TRBJ2-1; 11 positions match TRBD2. Germline values: CDR1 KGHDR, CDR2 SFDVKD. The CDR3 is 17 amino acids. J lost 6 bases, V lost 4 bases, and 10 bases had no gene match. The CDR3 loop is CATSDPSRLAGSNEQFF. CDR3 DNA sequence: TGTGCCACCAGTGACCCTTCCCGACTAGCGGGGTCCAATGAGCAGTTCTTC.